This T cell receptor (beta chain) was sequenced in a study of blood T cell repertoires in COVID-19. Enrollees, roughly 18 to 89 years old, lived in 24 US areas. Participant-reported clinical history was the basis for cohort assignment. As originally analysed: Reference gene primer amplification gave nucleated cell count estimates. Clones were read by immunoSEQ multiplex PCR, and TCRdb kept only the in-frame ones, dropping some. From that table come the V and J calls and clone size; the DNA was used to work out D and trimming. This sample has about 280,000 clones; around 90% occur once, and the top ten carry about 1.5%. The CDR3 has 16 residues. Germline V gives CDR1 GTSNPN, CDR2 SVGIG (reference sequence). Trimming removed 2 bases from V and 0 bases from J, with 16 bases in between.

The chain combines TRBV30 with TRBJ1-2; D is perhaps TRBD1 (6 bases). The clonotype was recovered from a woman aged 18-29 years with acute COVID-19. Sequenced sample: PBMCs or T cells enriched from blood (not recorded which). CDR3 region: CAWSRGRGNANYGYTF. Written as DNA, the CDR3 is TGTGCCTGGAGTAGGGGCAGGGGAAACGCTAACTATGGCTACACCTTC.